Below are 18 T cell receptor beta chains sequenced from a single sample in a study of shared clonotypes between healthy human individuals. TCRdb's copy holds only in-frame clones and misses some; the assay was immunoSEQ multiplex PCR. The sample records some 680,000 clones, about 80% being singletons. Sequenced input: memory CD4+ T cells sorted from blood. As for subset: CD45RA-negative fraction. Every receptor here comes from a woman aged 30 to 39 in good health.

This clone came up once. V is TRBV14 and J is TRBJ2-7, with D perhaps TRBD2 (5 bases). The V gene lost 0 bases and the J gene lost 0 bases, with 9 bases spanning the gap. The germline V gene has CDR1 SGHDN and CDR2 FVKESK. The CDR3 loop spans 15 amino acids. In DNA, the CDR3 is TGTGCCAGCAGCCAAGATAGGAGCGGCTCCTACGAGCAGTACTTC. Amino acid sequence: CASSQDRSGSYEQYF.

This chain connects TRBV4-1 to TRBJ1-1; 9 bases are shared with TRBD1. This CDR3 has 14 amino acids. Looked up from germline, CDR1 is MGHRA and CDR2 is YSYEKL. Trimming removed 7 bases from V and 1 base from J; junction bases left unmatched: 4. For the CDR3, the DNA is TGCGCCAGCACCGGACAGGGGCGGAACACTGAAGCTTTCTTT. As protein: CASTGQGRNTEAFF.

The chain employs TRBV7-9 and TRBJ2-5; 11 nucleotides align to TRBD2. Germline V gives CDR1 SEHNR, CDR2 FQNEAQ (reference sequence). The CDR3 has 16 amino acids. Losses at the gene ends were 4 bases for V and 5 bases for J; bases not matched to a gene: 9. The CDR3 sequence: CASSSGLAGFRETQYF. The CDR3 DNA reads TGTGCCAGCAGCTCAGGACTAGCGGGTTTTAGGGAGACCCAGTACTTC.

This clone was picked up one time. The identical CDR3 is also encoded by other nucleotide sequences in the sample. The chain has TRBV5-1 and TRBJ2-3; a possible D gene is TRBD2 (6 bases). Looked up from germline, CDR1 is SGHRS and CDR2 is YFSETQ. The CDR3 has 16 amino acids. V lost 0 bases and J 2 bases, leaving 13 bases between the germline ends. CDR3 region: CASSLEGRYDTDTQYF. The CDR3 DNA is TGCGCCAGCAGCTTGGAGGGGAGGTATGACACAGATACGCAGTATTTT. The variable domain in full, with the rest retrieved from reference TRBV5-1 and TRBJ2-3, is KAGVTQTPRYLIKTRGQQVTLSCSPISGHRSVSWYQQTPGQGLQFLFEYFSETQRNKGNFPGRFSGRQFSNSRSEMNVSTLELGDSALYLCASSLEGRYDTDTQYFGPGTRLTVL.

The chain employs TRBV9 and TRBJ2-7; 11 bases map to TRBD1. CDR1 and CDR2 from the germline V gene are SGDLS and YYNGEE. J gave up 6 bases and V 0 bases, and 5 bases lay outside the gene matches. The CDR3 is 15 residues long. The CDR3 is CASSVGRTGGGEQYF. CDR3 coding DNA: TGTGCCAGCAGCGTAGGGAGGACAGGGGGCGGCGAGCAGTACTTC.

This sequence joins TRBV2 and TRBJ2-7, with D possibly being TRBD2 (5 bases). There are 14 residues in the CDR3. Trimming took off 3 bases at V and 7 bases at J, with 16 bases between the two ends. Germline V lookup: CDR1 SNHLY, CDR2 FYNNEI. CDR3 in DNA: TGTGCCAGCAGTGACTTGTCAGGCTCGGGGGAGCAGTACTTC. Its translation: CASSDLSGSGEQYF. Full variable domain (missing parts from reference TRBV2 and TRBJ2-7): EPEVTQTPSHQVTQMGQEVILRCVPISNHLYFYWYRQILGQKVEFLVSFYNNEISEKSEIFDDQFSVERPDGSNFTLKIRSTKLEDSAMYFCASSDLSGSGEQYFGPGTRLTVT.

This clone appeared a single time. The rearrangement uses TRBV6-1 and TRBJ2-2; tentatively, D is TRBD2 (5 bases). In germline, CDR1 is MNHNS, CDR2 SASEGT. Trimming took off 4 bases at V and 8 bases at J, with 11 bases between the two ends. This CDR3 has 13 amino acids. The CDR3 bases are TGTGCCAGCAGTGGTGGGAGAATTGGGGAGCTGTTTTTT. Residues: CASSGGRIGELFF.

This sequence joins TRBV19 and TRBJ1-2; 7 nucleotides line up with TRBD1. V was pared by 6 bases and J by 3 bases, with 16 bases of the junction left unmatched. The CDR3 has 17 residues. CDR1 and CDR2 from the germline V gene are LNHDA and SQIVND (reference sequence). This chain's CDR3 is CASSSARGQVGHYGYTF. CDR3 in DNA: TGTGCCAGTAGCTCCGCCAGAGGACAGGTTGGGCACTATGGCTACACCTTC.

This sequence joins TRBV30 and TRBJ1-6; unclear D gene. V was shortened by 2 bases and J by 10 bases, with 6 bases between the two germline ends. The germline CDR1 and CDR2 sequences are GTSNPN and SVGIG (reference sequence). The CDR3 spans 11 residues. CDR3 nucleotides: TGTGCCTGGAGTACGGGATCACCCCTCCACTTT. It translates to CAWSTGSPLHF. Variable domain in full (rest from reference TRBV30 and TRBJ1-6): SQTIHQWPATLVQPVGSPLSLECTVEGTSNPNLYWYRQAAGRGLQLLFYSVGIGQISSEVPQNLSASRPQDRQFILSSKKLLLSDSGFYLCAWSTGSPLHFGNGTRLTVT.

The rearrangement uses TRBV6-1 and TRBJ2-4; 11 bases line up with TRBD2. The length of the CDR3 is 17 residues. Unmatched junction bases numbered 13, after V lost 2 bases and J lost 10 bases. Germline assignment: CDR1 MNHNS and CDR2 SASEGT. DNA for the CDR3: TGTGCCAGCAGTGAATCCCCTCTAGCGGGGGGCCGGGTGATTCAGTACTTC. Its protein is CASSESPLAGGRVIQYF.

CDR3: CASRPQGGKGGYTF. The CDR3 region has the DNA TGTGCCAGCAGACCACAGGGAGGAAAGGGGGGCTACACCTTC. The chain uses TRBV27 and TRBJ1-2; a possible D gene is TRBD1 (6 bases). Germline CDR1 and CDR2: MNHEY and SMNVEV (reference sequence). The ends were cut back, 6 bases at V and 8 bases at J, with 19 bases in the middle. This CDR3 spans 14 amino acids.

The chain recombines TRBV5-1 with TRBJ1-4; TRBD1 might be the D (5 bases). Trimming removed 0 bases at V and 4 bases at J, with 13 bases between. Germline V gives CDR1 SGHRS, CDR2 YFSETQ. CDR3 length equals 16 residues. CDR3 in DNA: TGCGCCAGCAGCTTGGAGGGCCGGGGACTTAATGAAAAACTGTTTTTT. Residues: CASSLEGRGLNEKLFF.

The V call is TRBV11-2, the J call TRBJ2-7; 9 bases agree with TRBD1. This CDR3 is built from 13 residues. Germline V CDR1 and CDR2: SGHAT, FQNNGV. V was pared by 6 bases and J by 5 bases, with 5 bases of the junction left unmatched. The CDR3 sequence: CASRWTGEDEQYF. CDR3 sequence (DNA): TGTGCCAGCAGGTGGACAGGGGAGGACGAGCAGTACTTC.

There are a few counts of this clone. The V and J genes are TRBV5-1 and TRBJ2-5, with 13 bases fitting TRBD2. CDR1 is SGHRS and CDR2 is YFSETQ in the germline V gene. This CDR3 region has 15 residues. J was trimmed by 11 bases and V by 4 bases; bases with no gene match: 11. The CDR3: CASSIGLAGVGEQYF. The CDR3 nucleotides are TGCGCCAGCAGCATAGGACTAGCGGGAGTGGGAGAGCAGTACTTC. The full variable domain, its missing parts supplied by reference TRBV5-1 and TRBJ2-5, is KAGVTQTPRYLIKTRGQQVTLSCSPISGHRSVSWYQQTPGQGLQFLFEYFSETQRNKGNFPGRFSGRQFSNSRSEMNVSTLELGDSALYLCASSIGLAGVGEQYFGPGTRLLVL.

The chain recombines TRBV6-6 with TRBJ2-1, with no clear D. Germline V lookup: CDR1 MNHNY, CDR2 SVGAGI (reference sequence). The CDR3 runs to 14 residues. Trimming cost V 7 bases and J 0 bases, with 10 bases left between them. The CDR3 region is CASTQQSSYNEQFF. The CDR3 DNA reads as TGTGCCAGCACCCAACAGAGCTCCTACAATGAGCAGTTCTTC.

This clone appeared once. J is TRBJ2-1 and V is TRBV4-1; 11 positions agree with TRBD1. The J segment lost 5 bases and the V segment lost 4 bases, leaving 4 bases of the junction unmatched. This CDR3 is built from 15 residues. Germline V gene data show CDR1 as MGHRA and CDR2 as YSYEKL. The CDR3 bases are TGCGCCAGCAGCCGGGGGACAGGGGGAAACAATGAGCAGTTCTTC. It codes for CASSRGTGGNNEQFF.

This chain uses TRBV4-2 with TRBJ2-1, with 14 bases lining up with TRBD2. Germline lookup yields CDR1 LGHNA and CDR2 YNFKEQ. The CDR3 is 20 residues long. With V trimmed by 1 base and J by 0 bases, 8 bases remained unmatched. CDR3 in amino acids: CASSQAGLAGGRSSYNEQFF. Written as DNA, the CDR3 is TGTGCCAGCAGCCAAGCAGGACTAGCGGGAGGCCGGAGCTCCTACAATGAGCAGTTCTTC.

V usage is TRBV6-1 and J usage is TRBJ2-2, with 11 bases identical to TRBD2. Germline V gives CDR1 MNHNS, CDR2 SASEGT. The trim removed 7 bases at V and 5 bases at J, leaving 6 bases unmatched. This CDR3 has 15 amino acids. The DNA for the CDR3 is TGTGCCAGCACTCTACTAGCGGGAGTTACCGGGGAGCTGTTTTTT. This sequence encodes CASTLLAGVTGELFF.